The 27 T cell receptor beta chains below come from one sample, sequenced in a study of glioma-infiltrating T cells after dendritic cell vaccination. The table came from immunoSEQ multiplex PCR; TCRdb's copy has only in-frame clones and leaves some out. The sample has roughly 100,000 clones; about four fifths are singletons. Sample: blood, taken before dendritic cell vaccination. The receptors here all came from a human donor with glioblastoma.

The V and J genes are TRBV6-1 and TRBJ2-5, with a weak D call TRBD2 (6 bases). The CDR3 extends over 13 amino acids. The ends were cut back, 6 bases at V and 5 bases at J, with 13 bases in the middle. Looked up from germline, CDR1 is MNHNS and CDR2 is SASEGT. CDR3 residues: CASREVGGETQYF. The DNA for the CDR3 is TGTGCCAGCAGGGAGGTTGGGGGGGAGACCCAGTACTTC.

The chain uses TRBV5-1 and TRBJ1-4; the D gene is possibly TRBD1 (5 bases). V gave up 5 bases and J gave up 8 bases, with 19 bases separating them. The germline CDR1 and CDR2 sequences are SGHRS and YFSETQ. The CDR3 totals 15 residues. Written as DNA, the CDR3 is TGCGCCAGCAGTTTTGGAGGGGCCGTTAGCGAAAAACTGTTTTTT. Its protein product is CASSFGGAVSEKLFF. Variable domain in full (rest from reference TRBV5-1 and TRBJ1-4): KAGVTQTPRYLIKTRGQQVTLSCSPISGHRSVSWYQQTPGQGLQFLFEYFSETQRNKGNFPGRFSGRQFSNSRSEMNVSTLELGDSALYLCASSFGGAVSEKLFFGSGTQLSVL.

This clone was observed once. The chain joins TRBV10-3 to TRBJ2-5; 8 bases align to TRBD2. The J call is uncertain, as TRBJ2-7 better fits the DNA end. Germline CDR1 is ENHRY and CDR2 is SYGVKD. This CDR3 is built from 13 residues. The chain's CDR3 is CAVQAGAILEQYF. The CDR3 region has the DNA TGTGCCGTTCAAGCGGGGGCCATTCTCGAGCAGTACTTC.

The genes are TRBV5-1 and TRBJ2-5, with TRBD1 as a possible D gene (5 bases). Germline-derived CDR1 and CDR2 are SGHRS and YFSETQ. The CDR3 consists of 16 residues. The germline V and J ends were trimmed by 0 bases and 1 base, with 13 bases remaining between them. CDR3 nucleotides: TGCGCCAGCAGCTTGGCCCTGACAGTAATCCAAGAGACCCAGTACTTC. Its translation: CASSLALTVIQETQYF.

The chain has TRBV6-5 and TRBJ1-2, with TRBD1 matching over 8 bases. The germline V gene has CDR1 MNHEY and CDR2 SVGAGI. The CDR3 length is 13 residues. Trimming cost V 5 bases and J 4 bases; bases outside gene matches: 3. This chain's CDR3 is CASSQTGAYGYTF. DNA of the CDR3: TGTGCCAGCAGTCAGACAGGGGCCTATGGCTACACCTTC.

The rearrangement joins TRBV11-3 to TRBJ2-7; TRBD1 matches at 9 bases. CDR3 length equals 14 residues. The junction had 6 bases not matched to a gene; V was cut back by 5 bases and J by 4 bases. Germline assignment: CDR1 SGHNT and CDR2 YENEEA. The CDR3 here is CASSLNRGHYEQYF. The CDR3 coding sequence is TGTGCCAGCAGCCTCAACAGGGGGCATTACGAGCAGTACTTC.

The chain employs TRBV27 and TRBJ2-2; perhaps TRBD1 as D (6 bases). Per germline, CDR1 MNHEY and CDR2 SMNVEV (reference sequence). The CDR3 contains 17 residues. Trimming shortened V by 5 bases and J by 3 bases, and 19 bases separated the two germline ends. The CDR3 DNA follows: TGTGCCAGCAGTCCAAACCGGGACACGGCCGACACCGGGGAGCTGTTTTTT. This encodes CASSPNRDTADTGELFF.

The rearrangement links TRBV30 to TRBJ1-1, with a tentative D call TRBD1 (5 bases). In germline, CDR1 is GTSNPN, CDR2 SVGIG (reference sequence). The CDR3 loop spans 14 amino acids. With 0 bases removed from V and 5 bases from J, the gap between germline ends came to 13 bases. The CDR3 is CAWSVAQGGTEAFF. CDR3 nucleotide sequence: TGTGCCTGGAGTGTAGCGCAGGGAGGTACTGAAGCTTTCTTT.

The V call is TRBV27, the J call TRBJ2-2, with 8 bases fitting TRBD1. There are 17 residues in the CDR3. Trimming removed 6 bases from V and 5 bases from J; junction bases left unmatched: 14. The V gene's germline CDR1 is MNHEY and CDR2 SMNVEV (reference sequence). Here the CDR3 DNA reads TGTGCCAGCAGAGAGGGGATCGGGACAGGCTGGACCGGGGAGCTGTTTTTT. Its translation: CASREGIGTGWTGELFF.

In its sample, this clone was seen a few times. The V gene is TRBV25-1, the J gene TRBJ1-6; TRBD1 agrees at 9 bases. Germline V CDR1 and CDR2: MGHDK, SYGVNS. The length of the CDR3 is 15 residues. Germline trimming cut 2 bases from V and 9 bases from J; bases unmatched to any gene: 5. The chain's CDR3 is CASSEPTGGSSPLHF. As DNA, the CDR3 is TGTGCCAGCAGTGAACCGACAGGGGGAAGTTCACCCCTCCACTTT.

The rearrangement joins TRBV11-1 to TRBJ2-2, with D perhaps matching TRBD2 (7 bases). V was trimmed by 1 base and J by 4 bases, leaving 10 bases between them. There are 15 residues in the CDR3. The germline V gene has CDR1 SGHAT and CDR2 FQDESV (reference sequence). CDR3 residues: CASSLEGGRTGELFF. As DNA, the CDR3 is TGTGCCAGCAGCTTAGAGGGGGGGCGCACCGGGGAGCTGTTTTTT.

The chain combines TRBV7-2 with TRBJ1-1; 9 bases are shared with TRBD1. The CDR3 is 14 amino acids. The J segment lost 4 bases and the V segment lost 7 bases, leaving 7 bases of the junction unmatched. CDR1 SGHTA and CDR2 FQGNSA come from the germline V gene. The CDR3 loop is CASTETGGGTEAFF. As DNA, the CDR3 is TGTGCCAGCACTGAGACAGGGGGGGGCACTGAAGCTTTCTTT.

The chain links TRBV30 to TRBJ2-3; TRBD2 aligns across 7 bases. Germline V gene sequence: CDR1 GTSNPN, CDR2 SVGIG (reference sequence). The V gene end was trimmed by 0 bases and the J gene end by 3 bases; junction bases not matched to a gene: 3. The CDR3 has 14 residues. The CDR3 is CAWSVGGETDTQYF. Written as DNA, the CDR3 is TGTGCCTGGAGTGTTGGGGGGGAAACAGATACGCAGTATTTT.

The chain links TRBV4-3 to TRBJ2-2; D call uncertain. V was shortened by 4 bases and J by 6 bases, with 12 bases between the two germline ends. Per germline, CDR1 LGHNA and CDR2 YSLEER. This CDR3 spans 14 amino acids. The CDR3 DNA reads TGCGCCAGCAGCCTCTTTAGTAGCTCCGGGGAGCTGTTTTTT. Translating it yields CASSLFSSSGELFF.

The chain carries TRBV29-1 and TRBJ1-2, with 11 bases aligning to TRBD1. J was trimmed by 12 bases and V by 7 bases; bases with no gene match: 13. This CDR3 has 13 residues. Germline V CDR1 and CDR2: SQVTM, ANQGSEA. Here the CDR3 reads CSAKKGQGGEDTF. The CDR3 DNA is TGCAGCGCTAAGAAGGGACAGGGGGGCGAAGACACCTTC.

The rearrangement links TRBV6-1 to TRBJ2-5, with D perhaps matching TRBD2 (5 bases). The ends were cut back, 0 bases at V and 3 bases at J, with 5 bases in the middle. Germline V gene lookup returns CDR1 MNHNS and CDR2 SASEGT. The CDR3 sequence is 13 residues long. CDR3 residues: CASSEAGEETQYF. The CDR3 bases are TGTGCCAGCAGTGAAGCCGGGGAAGAGACCCAGTACTTC.

This clone came up a few times. The CDR3 is CASTRGLRTEAFF. Written as DNA, the CDR3 is TGTGCCAGTACCAGGGGATTACGGACTGAAGCTTTCTTT. The chain combines TRBV19 with TRBJ1-1; possibly TRBD1 for D (6 bases). CDR3 length equals 13 residues. Deletions cut 7 bases from V and 5 bases from J, with 14 bases between. Germline V gives CDR1 LNHDA, CDR2 SQIVND (reference sequence).

V usage is TRBV11-3 and J usage is TRBJ1-1; D gene uncertain. V shed 2 bases and J shed 1 base, with 5 bases lying between them. CDR1 is SGHNT, CDR2 YENEEA, per germline. This CDR3 comprises 13 residues. The CDR3 DNA sequence: TGTGCCAGCAGCTTACGAGGGAACACTGAAGCTTTCTTT. It specifies CASSLRGNTEAFF.

The J gene is TRBJ2-6, the V gene TRBV30, with 8 bases fitting TRBD1. J was trimmed by 5 bases and V by 8 bases; bases with no gene match: 8. In germline, CDR1 is GTSNPN, CDR2 SVGIG (reference sequence). This CDR3 is 14 amino acids long. CDR3 nucleotide sequence: TGTGCCGGGACAGGCCCGACGCGGGCCAACGTCCTGACTTTC. Translated, it gives CAGTGPTRANVLTF.

This clone was found once. The CDR3 sequence is CASSLDRVRDSPLHF. CDR3 bases: TGTGCCAGCAGTTTAGACAGGGTTAGAGATTCACCCCTCCACTTT. The chain carries TRBV5-4 and TRBJ1-6, with 7 bases identical to TRBD1. Germline V CDR1 and CDR2: SGHNT, YYREEE (reference sequence). The CDR3 length is 15 residues. With 5 bases clipped from V and 8 bases from J, the junction kept 10 bases outside the gene matches.

The chain uses TRBV27 and TRBJ2-1; the match to TRBD2 covers 7 bases. The length of the CDR3 is 16 residues. CDR1 is MNHEY, CDR2 SMNVEV, per germline (reference sequence). Trimming at V came to 8 bases and at J to 8 bases, leaving 18 bases not matched to a gene. CDR3 protein: CASRWAFSSGDDEQFF. The CDR3 nucleotides read TGTGCCAGCCGTTGGGCGTTTTCTAGCGGAGATGATGAGCAGTTCTTC.

The CDR3 spells CASSQDQRGRETQYF. CDR3 coding DNA: TGCGCCAGCAGCCAAGATCAAAGGGGCCGAGAGACCCAGTACTTC. V is TRBV4-1 and J is TRBJ2-5; D is perhaps TRBD1 (5 bases). The CDR3 totals 15 residues. The germline gives CDR1 MGHRA, CDR2 YSYEKL. V was shortened by 0 bases and J by 4 bases, with 12 bases between the two germline ends.

The chain is built from TRBV4-1 and TRBJ2-7; a possible D gene is TRBD1 (6 bases). The CDR3 contains 16 residues. The V end lost 4 bases, the J end lost 3 bases, and 19 bases lay between the germline ends. Per germline, CDR1 MGHRA and CDR2 YSYEKL. CDR3 coding DNA: TGCGCCAGCAGCCCTTCCCCTCGGCAGGGGAACTACGAGCAGTACTTC. It translates to CASSPSPRQGNYEQYF.

The CDR3 region is CASSLALTGRGETQYF. The DNA for the CDR3 is TGTGCCAGCAGCTTAGCCTTGACAGGGAGAGGGGAGACCCAGTACTTC. The V and J genes are TRBV7-9 and TRBJ2-5, with 7 bases fitting TRBD1. Trimming cost V 0 bases and J 5 bases; bases outside gene matches: 9. This CDR3 comprises 16 residues. The germline gives CDR1 SEHNR, CDR2 FQNEAQ (reference sequence).

The chain uses TRBV5-4 and TRBJ1-1; 8 positions agree with TRBD1. After removal of 4 bases from V and 6 bases from J, the junction contained 11 bases not matched to a gene. This CDR3 is 15 amino acids long. The germline CDR1 and CDR2 sequences are SGHNT and YYREEE (reference sequence). CDR3 sequence (DNA): TGTGCCAGCAGCGATCCCGGGACAGGTCTATCTGAAGCTTTCTTT. Its translation: CASSDPGTGLSEAFF.

The V and J genes are TRBV5-1 and TRBJ2-5, with a weak D call TRBD1 (5 bases). V was trimmed by 0 bases and J by 2 bases, leaving 8 bases between them. This CDR3 contains 14 residues. Germline V gene lookup returns CDR1 SGHRS and CDR2 YFSETQ. The CDR3 bases are TGCGCCAGCAGCTTGGAGGGGTTGCAAGAGACCCAGTACTTC. It is translated as CASSLEGLQETQYF.

The chain employs TRBV7-8 and TRBJ1-3; 7 nucleotides match TRBD1. The CDR3 loop spans 17 amino acids. Trimming took 5 bases from V and 3 from J; bases not matched to a gene: 13. Germline CDR1 is SGHVS and CDR2 is FQNEAQ. The CDR3 region is CASSGREGAPDGNTIYF. CDR3 bases: TGTGCCAGCAGCGGTCGTGAGGGGGCGCCTGATGGAAACACCATATATTTT.